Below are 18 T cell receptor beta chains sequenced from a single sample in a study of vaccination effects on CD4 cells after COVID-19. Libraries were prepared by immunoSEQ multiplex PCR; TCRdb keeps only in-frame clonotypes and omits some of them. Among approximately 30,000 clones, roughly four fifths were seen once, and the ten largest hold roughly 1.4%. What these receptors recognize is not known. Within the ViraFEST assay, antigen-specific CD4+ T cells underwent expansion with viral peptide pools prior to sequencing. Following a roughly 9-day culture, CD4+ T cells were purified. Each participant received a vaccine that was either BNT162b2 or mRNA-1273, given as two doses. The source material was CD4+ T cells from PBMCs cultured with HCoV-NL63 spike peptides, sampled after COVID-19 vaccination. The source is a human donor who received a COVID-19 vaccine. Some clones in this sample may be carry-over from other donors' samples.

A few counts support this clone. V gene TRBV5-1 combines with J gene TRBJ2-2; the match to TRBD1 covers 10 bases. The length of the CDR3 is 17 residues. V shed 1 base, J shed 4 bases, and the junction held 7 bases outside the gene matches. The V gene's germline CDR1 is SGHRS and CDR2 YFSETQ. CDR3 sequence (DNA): TGCGCCAGCAGCTTGTGGGGACAGGGGTTTGGCACCGGGGAGCTGTTTTTT. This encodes CASSLWGQGFGTGELFF. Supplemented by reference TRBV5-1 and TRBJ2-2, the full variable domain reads KAGVTQTPRYLIKTRGQQVTLSCSPISGHRSVSWYQQTPGQGLQFLFEYFSETQRNKGNFPGRFSGRQFSNSRSEMNVSTLELGDSALYLCASSLWGQGFGTGELFFGEGSRLTVL.

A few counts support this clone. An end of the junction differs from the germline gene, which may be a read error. CDR3 loop: CASSEVGNTIYF. The CDR3 DNA follows: TGTGCCAGCAGCGAAGTCGGAAACACCATATATTTT. V and J are TRBV6-1 and TRBJ1-3, with unresolved D. Germline V CDR1 and CDR2: MNHNS, SASEGT. This CDR3 has 12 amino acids.

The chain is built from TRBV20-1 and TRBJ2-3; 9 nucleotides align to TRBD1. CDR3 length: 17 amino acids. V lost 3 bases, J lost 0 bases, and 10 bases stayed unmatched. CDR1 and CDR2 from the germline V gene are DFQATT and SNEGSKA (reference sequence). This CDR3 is CSASVLGQGFSTDTQYF. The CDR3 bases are TGCAGTGCTAGTGTGTTGGGACAGGGATTTAGCACAGATACGCAGTATTTT.

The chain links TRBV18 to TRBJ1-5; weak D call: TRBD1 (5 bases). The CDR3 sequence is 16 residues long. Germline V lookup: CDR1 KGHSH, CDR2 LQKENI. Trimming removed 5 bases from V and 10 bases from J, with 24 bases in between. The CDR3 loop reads CASSAGSGTAPSPQHF. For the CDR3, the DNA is TGTGCCAGCTCAGCAGGCTCCGGGACGGCACCCTCTCCCCAGCATTTT.

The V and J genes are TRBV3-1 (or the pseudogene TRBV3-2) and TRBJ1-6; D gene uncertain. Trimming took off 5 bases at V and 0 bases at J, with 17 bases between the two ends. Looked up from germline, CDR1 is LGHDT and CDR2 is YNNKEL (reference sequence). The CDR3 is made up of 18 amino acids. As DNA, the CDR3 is TGTGCCAGCAGCTTATCCCCCCAAGTGAGCTCCTATAATTCACCCCTCCACTTT. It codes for CASSLSPQVSSYNSPLHF.

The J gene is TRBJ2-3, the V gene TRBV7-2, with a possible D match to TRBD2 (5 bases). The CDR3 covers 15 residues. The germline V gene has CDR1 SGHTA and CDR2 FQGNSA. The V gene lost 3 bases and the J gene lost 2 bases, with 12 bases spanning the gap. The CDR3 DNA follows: TGTGCCAGCAGCTTCCCTGCGAGGGACACAGATACGCAGTATTTT. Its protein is CASSFPARDTDTQYF.

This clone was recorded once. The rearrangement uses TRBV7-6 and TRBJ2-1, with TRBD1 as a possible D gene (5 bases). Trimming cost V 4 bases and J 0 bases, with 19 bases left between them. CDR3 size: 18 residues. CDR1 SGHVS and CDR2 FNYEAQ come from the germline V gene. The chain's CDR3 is CASSSQGFLTASYNEQFF. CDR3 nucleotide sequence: TGTGCCAGCAGCTCCCAGGGCTTTTTGACTGCCTCCTACAATGAGCAGTTCTTC.

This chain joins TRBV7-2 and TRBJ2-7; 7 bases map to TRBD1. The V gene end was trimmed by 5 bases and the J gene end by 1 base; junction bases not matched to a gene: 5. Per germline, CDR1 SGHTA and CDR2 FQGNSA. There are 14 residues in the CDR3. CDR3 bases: TGTGCCAGCAGCGACAGGACAGGATCCTACGAGCAGTACGTC. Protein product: CASSDRTGSYEQYV.

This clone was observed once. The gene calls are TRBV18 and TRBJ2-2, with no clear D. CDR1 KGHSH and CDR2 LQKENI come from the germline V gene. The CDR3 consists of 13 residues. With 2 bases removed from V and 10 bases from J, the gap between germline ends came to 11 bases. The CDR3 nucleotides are TGTGCCAGCTCACCATCCCACAGCCCGGAGCTGTTTTTT. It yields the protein CASSPSHSPELFF.

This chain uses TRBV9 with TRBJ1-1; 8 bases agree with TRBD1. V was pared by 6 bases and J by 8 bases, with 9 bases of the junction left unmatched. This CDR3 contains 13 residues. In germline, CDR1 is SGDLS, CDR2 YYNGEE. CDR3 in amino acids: CASNDQGAGEAFF. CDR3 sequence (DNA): TGTGCCAGCAACGACCAGGGGGCAGGGGAAGCTTTCTTT.

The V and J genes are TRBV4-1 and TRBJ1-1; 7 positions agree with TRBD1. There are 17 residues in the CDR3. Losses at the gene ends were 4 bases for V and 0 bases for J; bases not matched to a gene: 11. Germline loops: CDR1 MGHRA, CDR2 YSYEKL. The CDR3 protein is CASSLSQGGFMNTEAFF. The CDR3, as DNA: TGCGCCAGCAGCCTATCCCAGGGGGGATTTATGAACACTGAAGCTTTCTTT.

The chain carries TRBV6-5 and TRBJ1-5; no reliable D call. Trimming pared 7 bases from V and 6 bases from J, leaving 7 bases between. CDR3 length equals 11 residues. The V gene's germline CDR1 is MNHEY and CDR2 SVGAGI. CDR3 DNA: TGTGCCAGCAAAGGGAGTCAGCCCCAGCATTTT. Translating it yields CASKGSQPQHF.

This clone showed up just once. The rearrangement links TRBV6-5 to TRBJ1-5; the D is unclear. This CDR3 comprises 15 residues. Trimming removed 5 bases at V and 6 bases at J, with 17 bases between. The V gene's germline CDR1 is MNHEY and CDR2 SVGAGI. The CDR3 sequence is CASSPPERAGQPQHF. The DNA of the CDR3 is TGTGCCAGCAGTCCCCCCGAGAGAGCGGGTCAGCCCCAGCATTTT.

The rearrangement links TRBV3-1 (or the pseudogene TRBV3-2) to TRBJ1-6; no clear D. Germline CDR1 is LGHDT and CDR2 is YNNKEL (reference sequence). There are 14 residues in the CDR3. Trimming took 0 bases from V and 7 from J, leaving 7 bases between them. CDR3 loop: CASSQERINSPLHF. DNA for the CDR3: TGTGCCAGCAGCCAAGAACGGATCAATTCACCCCTCCACTTT.

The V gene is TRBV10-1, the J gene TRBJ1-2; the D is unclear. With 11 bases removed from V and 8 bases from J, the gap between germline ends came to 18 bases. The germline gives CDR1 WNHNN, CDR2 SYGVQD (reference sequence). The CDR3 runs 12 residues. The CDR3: CAGPPTLGGYTF. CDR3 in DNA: TGCGCCGGCCCCCCAACGTTGGGGGGCTACACCTTC.

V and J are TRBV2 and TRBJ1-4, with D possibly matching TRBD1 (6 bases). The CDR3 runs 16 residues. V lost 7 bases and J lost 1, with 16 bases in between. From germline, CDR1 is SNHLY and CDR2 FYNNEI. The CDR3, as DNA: TGTGCCAGCATACCGGACAGACTGTTAACTAATGAAAAACTGTTTTTT. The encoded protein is CASIPDRLLTNEKLFF.

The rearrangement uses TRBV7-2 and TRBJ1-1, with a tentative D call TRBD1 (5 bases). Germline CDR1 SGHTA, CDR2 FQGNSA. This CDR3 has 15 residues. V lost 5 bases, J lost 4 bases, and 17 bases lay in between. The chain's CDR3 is CASSPGRGRATEAFF. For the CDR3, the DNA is TGTGCCAGCAGCCCGGGTCGGGGGAGGGCCACTGAAGCTTTCTTT.

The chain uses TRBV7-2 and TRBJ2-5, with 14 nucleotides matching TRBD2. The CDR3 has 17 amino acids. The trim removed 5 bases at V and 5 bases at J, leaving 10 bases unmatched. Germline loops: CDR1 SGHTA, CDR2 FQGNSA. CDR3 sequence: CASSHGLAGGVVETQYF. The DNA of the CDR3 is TGTGCCAGCAGCCACGGACTAGCGGGGGGAGTCGTGGAGACCCAGTACTTC.